Many counts were recorded for the clone carrying this T cell receptor beta chain. What it binds is unknown. The time point was: patch test 3, about 24 weeks after DPC sensitization. The treatment denotes: therapeutic diphenylcyclopropenone sensitization with weekly scalp DPC. Every patch test was put on after a blood sample was taken. This specimen comes from a study of human T cells and chemical hapten exposure. Points from the study as a whole: TCRs exceeding a frequency of 1 in 1000 stayed unchanged under DPC sensitization. Relative to control repertoires, expanded TCRs gave rise to significantly more large CDR3 similarity clusters.

In TCRdb, the RACE reads were re-called with MiXCR into one record per CDR3 protein. The sample records approximately 86,000 distinct CDR3 sequences, 11% being singletons. The TCR sequence derives from a woman in her 30s with alopecia areata. Some clones in this sample may be carry-over from other donors' samples. The material sequenced was whole blood, taken in connection with sensitization to the hapten diphenylcyclopropenone (DPC).

The CDR3 DNA is TGTGCCAGCAGCTTACCCAGGGGGAATGAGCAGTTCTTC. It encodes CASSLPRGNEQFF. V usage is TRBV11-2 and J usage is TRBJ2-1; TRBD1 matches at 7 bases. CDR1 is SGHAT and CDR2 is FQNNGV in the germline V gene. V lost 2 bases and J lost 7; bases outside the gene matches: 2. The CDR3 extends over 13 amino acids.